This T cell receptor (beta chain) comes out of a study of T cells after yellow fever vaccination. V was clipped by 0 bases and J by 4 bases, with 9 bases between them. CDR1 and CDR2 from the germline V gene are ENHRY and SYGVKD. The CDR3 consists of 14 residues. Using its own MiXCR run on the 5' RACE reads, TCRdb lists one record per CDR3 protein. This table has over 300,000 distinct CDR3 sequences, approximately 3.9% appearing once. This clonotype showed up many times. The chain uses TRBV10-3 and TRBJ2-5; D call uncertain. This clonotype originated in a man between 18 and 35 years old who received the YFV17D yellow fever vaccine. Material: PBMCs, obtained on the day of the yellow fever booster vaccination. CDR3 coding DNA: TGTGCCATCAGTGAGTCGGTCGGTACAGAGACCCAGTACTTC. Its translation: CAISESVGTETQYF.